Listed here are 5 T cell receptor beta chains from one sample, sequenced in a study of blood T cell repertoires in COVID-19. Libraries were prepared by immunoSEQ multiplex PCR; TCRdb keeps only in-frame clonotypes and omits some of them. The repertoire holds 150,000 to 200,000 clones, with 85% to 95% as singletons. Sequencing was performed on peripheral blood. All receptors derive from a woman between 55 and 75 years old with COVID-19, enrolled during active disease.

The rearrangement links TRBV6-2 or TRBV6-3 to TRBJ1-2; maybe TRBD1 (5 bases). This CDR3 region has 16 residues. V lost 6 bases and J 7 bases, leaving 24 bases between the germline ends. Per the germline V gene, CDR1 is MNHEY and CDR2 is SVGEGT. The CDR3 DNA follows: TGTGCCAGCAGCACCACCGGGGGGACGGTGAGATCTGGCTACACCTTC. It translates to CASSTTGGTVRSGYTF.

The rearrangement uses TRBV6-5 and TRBJ2-5, with D possibly TRBD1 on 5 matching bases. The length of the CDR3 is 14 residues. V lost 11 bases to trimming and J lost 2 bases, with 18 bases between them. Germline values: CDR1 MNHEY, CDR2 SVGAGI. The chain's CDR3 is CASERPGWQETQYF. In DNA, the CDR3 is TGTGCCTCCGAGAGACCAGGGTGGCAAGAGACCCAGTACTTC.

This clone occurred once. The chain carries TRBV7-2 and TRBJ2-3; no clear D. The V end was cut by 1 base, the J end by 5 bases, with 7 bases between. CDR3 length: 13 amino acids. CDR1 SGHTA and CDR2 FQGNSA come from the germline V gene. The CDR3 bases are TGTGCCAGCAGCTTAGGAGCTGTAGATACGCAGTATTTT. It translates to CASSLGAVDTQYF.

The genes are TRBV3-1 (or the pseudogene TRBV3-2) and TRBJ1-1; D remains unclear. The CDR3 runs to 13 residues. CDR1 LGHDT and CDR2 YNNKEL come from the germline V gene (reference sequence). V lost 3 bases and J lost 4, with 9 bases in between. The CDR3 nucleotides read TGTGCCAGCAGCCATCGGGGAGCCACTGAAGCTTTCTTT. Translation gives CASSHRGATEAFF.

The rearrangement joins TRBV6-2 or TRBV6-3 to TRBJ1-2, with 9 bases fitting TRBD1. This CDR3 has 17 amino acids. After removal of 5 bases from V and 6 bases from J, the junction contained 16 bases not matched to a gene. Germline CDR1 is MNHEY and CDR2 is SVGEGT. The CDR3 spells CASSTYANLQGAHGYTF. For the CDR3, the DNA is TGTGCCAGCAGTACATACGCCAACCTACAGGGGGCCCATGGCTACACCTTC.